The clone carrying this T cell receptor (beta chain) was picked up a small number of times. What it recognizes is unknown. TCRdb processed the reads anew with MiXCR; each CDR3 protein has one entry. The sample lists about 830,000 distinct CDR3 sequences, approximately 30% occurring once. The data belong to a study of T cell repertoires in cytomegalovirus infection. Overall study context: Recently identified HLA-C-restricted CMV epitopes were among the peptides used. CMV infection together with matching HLA type was indicated by public TCR beta signatures.

Germline CDR1 is SQVTM and CDR2 is ANQGSEA. Trimming removed 4 bases at V and 2 bases at J, with 14 bases between. This CDR3 comprises 14 residues. Study results and limitations: The ex vivo response showed dominance by HLA-C-restricted CMV-specific TCR beta clonotypes.

The chain recombines TRBV29-1 with TRBJ1-1; a possible D gene is TRBD1 (5 bases). This TCR was recovered from a human donor in good health (CMV status not recorded). Some clones in this sample may be carry-over from other donors' samples. Sequencing was performed on cultured CD8+ T cells from PBMCs, taken from culture after CMV antigen stimulation. CDR3 bases: TGCAGCGTTGCCCAGGGAACCCTTAACACTGAAGCTTTCTTT. Residues: CSVAQGTLNTEAFF.